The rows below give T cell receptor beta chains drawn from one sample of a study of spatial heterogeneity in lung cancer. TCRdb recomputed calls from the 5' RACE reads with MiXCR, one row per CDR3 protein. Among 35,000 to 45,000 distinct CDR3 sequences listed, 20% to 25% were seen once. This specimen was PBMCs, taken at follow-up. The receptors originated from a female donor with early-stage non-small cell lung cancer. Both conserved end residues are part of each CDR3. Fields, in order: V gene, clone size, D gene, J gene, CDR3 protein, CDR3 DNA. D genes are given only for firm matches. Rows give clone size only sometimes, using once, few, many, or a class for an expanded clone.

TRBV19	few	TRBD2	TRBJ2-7	CASGTRSSYEQYF	TGTGCCAGCGGGACTAGGAGCTCCTACGAGCAGTACTTC
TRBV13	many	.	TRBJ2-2	CASSSTGRRGELFF	TGTGCCAGCAGCTCTACAGGGAGAAGGGGGGAGCTGTTTTTT
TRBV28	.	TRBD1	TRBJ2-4	CASSLIWGQKYIQYF	TGTGCCAGCAGTTTGATTTGGGGACAGAAGTACATTCAGTACTTC
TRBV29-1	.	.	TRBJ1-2	CSGEEGAYTF	TGCAGCGGGGAGGAGGGCGCCTACACCTTC
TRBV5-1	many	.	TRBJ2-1	CASSLGWETSGKNEQFF	TGCGCCAGCAGCTTGGGGTGGGAGACGAGCGGTAAAAATGAGCAGTTCTTC
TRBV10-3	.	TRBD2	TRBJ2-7	CAMTSGRGEQYF	TGTGCCATGACTAGCGGGAGGGGCGAGCAGTACTTC
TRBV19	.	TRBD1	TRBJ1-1	CASSIWDRNTEAFF	TGTGCCAGTAGTATCTGGGACAGGAACACTGAAGCTTTCTTT
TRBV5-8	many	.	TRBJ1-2	CASSRTPGARIYGYTF	TGTGCCAGCAGCCGGACTCCAGGGGCGCGTATCTATGGCTACACCTTC
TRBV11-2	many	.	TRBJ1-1	CASSLVGRGGQNTEAFF	TGTGCCAGCAGCTTAGTCGGTCGGGGGGGCCAGAACACTGAAGCTTTCTTT
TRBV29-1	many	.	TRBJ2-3	CSVEGGRGTDTQYF	TGCAGCGTTGAAGGGGGACGGGGCACAGATACGCAGTATTTT
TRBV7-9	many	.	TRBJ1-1	CASSRTGGYTEAFF	TGTGCCAGCAGCCGTACTGGGGGTTACACTGAAGCTTTCTTT
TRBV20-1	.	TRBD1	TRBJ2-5	CSARDRRGQETQYF	TGCAGTGCTAGAGATCGCAGGGGGCAGGAGACCCAGTACTTC
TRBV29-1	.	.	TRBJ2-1	CSVEDPRRRVFNEQFF	TGCAGCGTTGAAGATCCGCGGCGTAGGGTATTCAATGAGCAGTTCTTC
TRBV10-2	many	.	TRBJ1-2	CASSSPFNYGYTF	TGCGCCAGCAGTTCACCCTTTAACTATGGCTACACCTTC
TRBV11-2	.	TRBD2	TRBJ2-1	CASSVTSGTSNEQFF	TGTGCCAGCAGCGTAACTAGCGGGACTTCCAATGAGCAGTTCTTC
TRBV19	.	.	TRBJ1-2	CASTVQGGNYGYTF	TGTGCCAGTACGGTCCAGGGTGGTAACTATGGCTACACCTTC
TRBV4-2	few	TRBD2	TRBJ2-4	CASSQEGGLQYIQYF	TGTGCCAGCAGCCAAGAGGGGGGGTTGCAGTACATTCAGTACTTC
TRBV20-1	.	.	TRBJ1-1	CSARTIETRNTEAFF	TGCAGTGCCCGAACAATAGAAACACGGAACACTGAAGCTTTCTTT
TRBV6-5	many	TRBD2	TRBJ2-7	CASKFREGPREQYF	TGTGCCAGCAAGTTCCGGGAGGGCCCAAGAGAGCAGTACTTC
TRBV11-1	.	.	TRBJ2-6	CASTPTLTFSGANVLTF	TGTGCCAGCACCCCTACCTTGACATTCTCTGGGGCCAACGTCCTGACTTTC
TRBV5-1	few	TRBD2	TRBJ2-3	CASSYRLAGGRGTDTQYF	TGCGCCAGCAGCTATCGACTAGCGGGGGGCCGCGGCACAGATACGCAGTATTTT
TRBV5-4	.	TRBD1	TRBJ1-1	CASSSWTGDKTEAFF	TGTGCCAGCAGCTCCTGGACAGGGGATAAAACTGAAGCTTTCTTT
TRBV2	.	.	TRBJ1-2	CASTRTNYGYTF	TGTGCCAGCACTAGGACTAACTATGGCTACACCTTC
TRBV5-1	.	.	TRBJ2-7	CASSLAQEQYF	TGCGCCAGCAGCTTGGCGCAAGAGCAGTACTTC